Listed below are T cell receptor beta chains from one sample, sequenced in a study of PD-L1 blockade in urothelial cancer. Assay used: immunoSEQ multiplex PCR; TCRdb lists only in-frame clones, some missing. The sample shows about 74,000 clones, around 84% of them seen only once. Here the sequenced sample was PBMCs, taken around atezolizumab (anti-PD-L1) treatment. The receptors derive from a man between 65 and 80 years old with urothelial cancer. The CDR3 runs from the conserved cysteine through the conserved F or W. D genes are given only for firm matches. The size of a clone is reported for some rows only, either as once, few or many, or as a class for expanded clones.

>.|TRBJ1-2|TRBV2|13|.
CASSGTARTRYTF
TGTGCCAGCAGTGGGACAGCCCGAACGCGCTACACCTTC
>.|TRBJ2-3|TRBV28|16|.
CASSLSSPPSVSTQYF
TGTGCCAGCAGTTTATCCTCCCCCCCTAGCGTCAGTACGCAGTATTTT
>TRBD2|TRBJ2-7|TRBV6-5|13|.
CATRKTGGYEQYF
TGTGCCACCCGTAAGACGGGGGGCTACGAGCAGTACTTC
>.|TRBJ2-1|TRBV5-1|14|.
CASSPGLTNNEQFF
TGCGCCAGCAGTCCCGGGTTGACCAACAATGAGCAGTTCTTC
>TRBD2|TRBJ2-1|TRBV7-9|15|.
CASSLGGSGGNEQFF
TGTGCCAGCAGCTTAGGGGGGAGCGGGGGAAATGAGCAGTTCTTC
>TRBD2|TRBJ2-1|TRBV6-4|14|.
CASSLAGDSNEQFF
TGTGCCAGCAGCTTGGCGGGAGACTCCAATGAGCAGTTCTTC
>TRBD1|TRBJ2-5|TRBV15|14|.
CATSSGRGQETQYF
TGTGCCACCAGCAGTGGCAGGGGGCAAGAGACCCAGTACTTC
>.|TRBJ1-1|TRBV7-9|14|.
CASSSTALATEAFF
TGTGCCAGCAGCTCGACAGCCCTGGCGACTGAAGCTTTCTTT
>.|TRBJ2-5|TRBV19|13|once
CASTRTGSETQYF
TGTGCCAGTACCCGTACAGGGTCGGAGACCCAGTACTTC
>.|TRBJ2-1|TRBV19|15|.
CASHPYGDFYNEQFF
TGTGCCAGCCACCCCTACGGGGACTTCTACAATGAGCAGTTCTTC
>TRBD1|TRBJ1-5|TRBV28|15|few
CASSEQGLGNQPQHF
TGTGCCAGCAGCGAACAGGGGCTAGGCAATCAGCCCCAGCATTTT
>.|TRBJ2-7|TRBV7-8|14|.
CASSFQGTTYEQYF
TGTGCCAGCAGCTTTCAGGGGACAACCTACGAGCAGTACTTC
>TRBD1|TRBJ2-7|TRBV28|14|.
CASTIETGGYEQYF
TGTGCCAGCACCATTGAGACAGGGGGTTACGAGCAGTACTTC
>.|TRBJ1-5|TRBV6-1|14|.
CASRARGGNQPQHF
TGTGCCAGCAGGGCCCGGGGGGGAAATCAGCCCCAGCATTTT
>TRBD1|TRBJ2-3|TRBV29-1|15|once
CSVGVRGPSTDTQYF
TGCAGCGTTGGCGTCAGGGGGCCGAGCACAGATACGCAGTATTTT
>.|TRBJ1-5|TRBV10-3|12|few
CAISKENQPQHF
TGTGCCATCAGCAAGGAGAATCAGCCCCAGCATTTT
>TRBD2|TRBJ2-7|TRBV30|15|.
CAWSPGLAGSYEQYF
TGTGCCTGGAGTCCGGGACTAGCGGGCTCCTACGAGCAGTACTTC
>.|TRBJ2-5|TRBV7-4|19|.
CASSLFCGLGRGRHETQYF
TGTGCCAGCAGCTTATTTTGTGGGTTAGGGCGGGGTAGGCATGAGACCCAGTACTTC
>.|TRBJ1-4|TRBV28|15|.
CASSGITQRGEKLFF
TGTGCCAGCAGCGGGATCACTCAGCGTGGGGAAAAACTGTTTTTT
>TRBD1|TRBJ1-3|TRBV4-1|17|few
CASSQLNRGGSGNTIYF
TGCGCCAGCAGCCAACTGAACAGGGGCGGCTCTGGAAACACCATATATTTT
>.|TRBJ2-7|TRBV28|15|.
CASSSPGTGRYEQYF
TGTGCCAGCAGTTCACCCGGGACTGGCCGATACGAGCAGTACTTC
>.|TRBJ2-3|TRBV19|13|few
CASSINRVDTQYF
TGTGCCAGTAGTATAAACAGGGTGGATACGCAGTATTTT
>.|TRBJ1-2|TRBV10-3|15|.
CAISEVNRANYGYTF
TGTGCCATCAGTGAGGTCAACAGAGCTAACTATGGCTACACCTTC
>TRBD2|TRBJ2-5|TRBV7-9|18|.
CASSSGALAGVLQETQYF
TGTGCCAGCAGCTCGGGGGCACTAGCGGGAGTTCTTCAAGAGACCCAGTACTTC
>.|TRBJ1-2|TRBV5-6|14|.
CASSFGQAFYGYTF
TGTGCCAGCAGCTTCGGCCAGGCTTTCTATGGCTACACCTTC
>.|TRBJ2-1|TRBV5-1|14|.
CASSLAPGLDEQFF
TGCGCCAGCAGCTTGGCACCAGGCCTGGATGAGCAGTTCTTC
>.|TRBJ2-3|TRBV10-3|16|.
CAISGSGVESTDTQYF
TGTGCCATCAGTGGTTCGGGAGTCGAGAGTACAGATACGCAGTATTTT
>.|TRBJ2-5|TRBV28|18|.
CASSTRRGTRTIAETQYF
TGTGCCAGCAGTACCCGCCGAGGGACACGGACCATAGCGGAGACCCAGTACTTC
>.|TRBJ2-1|TRBV5-1|14|.
CASSHRKPYNEQFF
TGCGCCAGCAGCCACAGGAAACCTTACAATGAGCAGTTCTTC
>TRBD1|TRBJ2-7|TRBV19|15|few
CASGEGTGTSYEQYF
TGTGCCAGTGGGGAGGGGACAGGGACCTCCTACGAGCAGTACTTC
>TRBD2|TRBJ2-1|TRBV5-1|15|.
CASSLSGNSVNEQFF
TGCGCCAGCAGCCTGAGCGGGAATTCGGTAAATGAGCAGTTCTTC
>.|TRBJ1-1|TRBV19|13|once
CASRIRSEAEAFF
TGTGCCAGTCGCATTAGGAGTGAAGCTGAAGCTTTCTTT
>.|TRBJ1-1|TRBV29-1|12|few
CSVQSGDPEAFF
TGCAGCGTTCAGTCAGGGGACCCTGAAGCTTTCTTT
>.|TRBJ2-3|TRBV9|17|.
CASSVGGRIASTDTQYF
TGTGCCAGCAGCGTAGGGGGGCGGATAGCTAGCACAGATACGCAGTATTTT
>.|TRBJ2-2|TRBV10-1|13|few
CASSESTVGELFF
TGCGCCAGCAGTGAGTCGACTGTGGGGGAGCTGTTTTTT
>.|TRBJ2-2|TRBV7-9|17|.
CASSLGGGAANTGELFF
TGTGCCAGCAGCTTAGGTGGGGGGGCGGCGAACACCGGGGAGCTGTTTTTT
>.|TRBJ2-5|TRBV15|15|.
CATSRDLLGPETQYF
TGTGCCACCAGCAGAGATCTACTAGGTCCCGAGACCCAGTACTTC
>.|TRBJ2-2|TRBV11-3|14|.
CASSLDSNTGELFF
TGTGCCAGCAGCTTGGACTCTAACACCGGGGAGCTGTTTTTT
>.|TRBJ1-3|TRBV6-6|16|.
CASSSTRVGSGNTIYF
TGTGCCAGCAGTTCAACCAGGGTTGGCTCTGGAAACACCATATATTTT
>.|TRBJ1-2|TRBV19|12|.
CASFSGLAGYTF
TGTGCCAGCTTCTCAGGCTTAGCGGGCTACACCTTC
>.|TRBJ2-2|TRBV19|13|few
CASTLPLTGELFF
TGTGCCAGTACTCTTCCTTTGACCGGGGAGCTGTTTTTT
>TRBD2|TRBJ2-2|TRBV18|15|.
CASSPVTGGTGELFF
TGTGCCAGCTCACCTGTTACGGGGGGCACCGGGGAGCTGTTTTTT
>TRBD1|TRBJ2-3|TRBV28|14|.
CASSGTGTRYTQYF
TGTGCCAGCAGTGGGACAGGAACCAGGTATACGCAGTATTTT
>.|TRBJ2-3|TRBV21-1|16|.
CASSFRDRGLTDTQYF
TGTGCCAGCAGCTTCCGGGACAGGGGGCTCACAGATACGCAGTATTTT
>TRBD2|TRBJ2-4|TRBV18|14|.
CASSPGTSANIQYF
TGTGCCAGCTCACCCGGGACTAGCGCAAACATTCAGTACTTC
>.|TRBJ1-5|TRBV27|14|.
CASSFSRAYQPQHF
TGTGCCAGCAGTTTTAGTCGCGCGTATCAGCCCCAGCATTTT
>TRBD1|TRBJ1-1|TRBV6-5|16|.
CASSYLGQGLNTEAFF
TGTGCCAGCAGTTACCTCGGACAGGGGTTGAACACTGAAGCTTTCTTT
>.|TRBJ1-6|TRBV25-1|15|.
CASSRGAFYNSPLHF
TGTGCCAGCAGCCGGGGGGCCTTCTATAATTCACCCCTCCACTTT